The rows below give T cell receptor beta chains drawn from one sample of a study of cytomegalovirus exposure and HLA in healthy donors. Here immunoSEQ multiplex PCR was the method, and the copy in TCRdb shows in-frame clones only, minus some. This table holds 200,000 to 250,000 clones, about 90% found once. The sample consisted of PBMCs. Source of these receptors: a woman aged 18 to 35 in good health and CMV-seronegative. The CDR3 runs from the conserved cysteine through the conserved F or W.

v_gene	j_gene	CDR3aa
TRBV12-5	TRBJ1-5	CASGVGQGPNQPQHF
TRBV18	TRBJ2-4	CASSSRGLGKNIQYF
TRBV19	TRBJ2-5	CASSLKTSGGRETQYF
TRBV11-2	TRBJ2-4	CASSSYVPNFGGGIQYF
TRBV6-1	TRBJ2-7	CASSEALGQGAYEQYF
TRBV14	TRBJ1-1	CASKIVDWNTEAFF
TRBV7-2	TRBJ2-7	CASSLRDFSYEQYF
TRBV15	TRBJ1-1	CATSRVSRSRYTEAFF
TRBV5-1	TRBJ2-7	CASSLAGGDKEF
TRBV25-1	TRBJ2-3	CASRKGGDADTQYF
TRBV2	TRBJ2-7	CASSLDRGYEQYF
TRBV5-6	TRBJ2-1	CASSLGLETSGLPFF
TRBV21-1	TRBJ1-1	CASSKPGRAGQAFF
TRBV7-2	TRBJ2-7	CASSFNGGKAYEQYF
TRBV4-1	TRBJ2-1	CASSQERLASSYNEQFF
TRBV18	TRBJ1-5	CASSPNSAGDQPQHF
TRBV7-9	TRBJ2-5	CASSAIAVSEETQYF
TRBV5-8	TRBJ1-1	CASSLGTSGNTEAFF
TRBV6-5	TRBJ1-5	CASSYLADSNQPQHF
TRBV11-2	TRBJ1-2	CASSHPPLYRGRNYGYTF
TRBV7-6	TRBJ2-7	CASTPGLTGEQYF
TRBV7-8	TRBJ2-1	CASSARPGGPPEQFF
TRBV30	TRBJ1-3	CAWTGREQGGGNTIYF
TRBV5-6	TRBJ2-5	CASSPVAGVGETQYF
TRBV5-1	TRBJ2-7	CASSLARGHQYF
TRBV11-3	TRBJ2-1	CASSPGGGRFGNEQFF
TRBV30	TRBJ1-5	CAWSDRSYQPQHF
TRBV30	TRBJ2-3	CAWGPTSGSRADTQYF
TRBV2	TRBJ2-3	CASTPWGQGADTQYF
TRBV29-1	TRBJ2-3	CSGAGGSTDTQYF
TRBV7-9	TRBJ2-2	CASSQTMNTGELFF
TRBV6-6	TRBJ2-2	CASSQSTQNTGELFF
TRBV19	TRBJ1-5	CASSATGELSPQHF
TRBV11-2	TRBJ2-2	CASSLPSGNGELFF
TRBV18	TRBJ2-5	CASSPRRDRALQETQYF
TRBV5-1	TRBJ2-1	CASTRSGGGYFGNEQFF
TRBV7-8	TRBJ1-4	CASSLLETGHEKLFF
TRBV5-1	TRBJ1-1	CASSLEQVGGNTEAFF
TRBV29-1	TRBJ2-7	CSVEEREYEQYF
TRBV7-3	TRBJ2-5	CASSLIGMAGGETQYF
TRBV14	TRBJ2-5	CASSQEASLYFYF
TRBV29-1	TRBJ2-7	CSVPGGRYEQYF
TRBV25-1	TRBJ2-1	CASSGWTGGDNEQFF
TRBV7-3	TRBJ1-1	CASSLTLNTEAFF
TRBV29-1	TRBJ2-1	CSAGLWSSEQFF